This is a list of T cell receptor beta chains from one sample in a study of cytomegalovirus exposure and HLA in healthy donors. The table came from immunoSEQ multiplex PCR; TCRdb's copy has only in-frame clones and leaves some out. Seen here are about 120,000 clones, 60% to 85% observed once, and the top ten hold 0.95% to 1.5%. Input material: PBMCs. These receptors all come from a female donor in good health and CMV-seronegative. Each CDR3 is given with its conserved first and last residue. A D gene is named only where the DNA matches it firmly. Rows give clone size only sometimes, using once, few, many, or a class for an expanded clone.

>-|TRBD2|TRBJ2-3|TRBV2
TGTGCCAGCAGTGTCCAACGGGGGGTTGAGGGCCCAGATACGCAGTATTTT
CASSVQRGVEGPDTQYF
>-|TRBD1|TRBJ2-1|TRBV18
TGTGCCAGCTCACCAACGGGACAGATCATCTACAATGAGCAGTTCTTC
CASSPTGQIIYNEQFF
>once|TRBD1|TRBJ2-6|TRBV7-3
TGTGCCAGCAGCTTAACGGCGACAGGGTCTGGGGCCAACGGCCTGACTTTC
CASSLTATGSGANGLTF
>-|TRBD1|TRBJ1-2|TRBV5-1
TGCGCCAGCAGCCGTTCGGACAGGGATGGCTACACCTTC
CASSRSDRDGYTF
>-|-|TRBJ2-7|TRBV9
TGTGCCAGCAGCGGCCAACTCGCGAGGGAGCAGTACTTC
CASSGQLAREQYF
>-|TRBD1|TRBJ1-2|TRBV27
TGTGCCAGCAGCCGACAGGGCAGCGGCTACACCTTC
CASSRQGSGYTF
>few|-|TRBJ1-1|TRBV30
TGTGCCTGGAGTCGGACCCGACAGGTGGGAACTGAAGCTTTCTTT
CAWSRTRQVGTEAFF
>few|-|TRBJ2-3|TRBV5-1
TGCGCCAGCAGCCCGCTCAGGGGCGGGCAGTATTTT
CASSPLRGGQYF
>-|TRBD1|TRBJ2-3|TRBV30
TGTGCCTGGAGTGTACACAGGGGGTACGATACGCAGTATTTT
CAWSVHRGYDTQYF
>-|-|TRBJ2-7|TRBV27
TGTGCCAGCAGCTCCCAGACAACCTACGAGCAGTACTTC
CASSSQTTYEQYF
>-|TRBD2|TRBJ2-1|TRBV19
TGTGCCAGTAGTATCACTAGCGGACCCTACAATGAGCAGTTCTTC
CASSITSGPYNEQFF
>-|TRBD2|TRBJ2-7|TRBV5-1
TGCGCCAGCGGGACTAGCGGGAGGTACGAGCAGTACTTC
CASGTSGRYEQYF
>few|-|TRBJ2-5|TRBV5-1
TGCGCCAGCAGCTTCGGGACAGCGGGTCGGGAGACCCAGTACTTC
CASSFGTAGRETQYF
>-|TRBD1|TRBJ2-7|TRBV28
TGTGCCAGCACCCTAACGGACAGGGATGACGAGCAGTACTTC
CASTLTDRDDEQYF
>-|TRBD1|TRBJ1-1|TRBV11-1
TGTGCCAGCAGCACCGGGACAGCAGACCAAGCTTTCTTT
CASSTGTADQAFF
>-|TRBD1|TRBJ1-4|TRBV7-9
TGTTCCAGCAGCTTAGGAGACAGGGCCATTAATGAAAAACTGTTTTTT
CSSSLGDRAINEKLFF